This T cell receptor (beta chain) was sequenced during a study of blood T cell repertoires in COVID-19. Study as a whole: Samples of COVID-19 (acute and convalescent) were obtained from the United States, Italy and Spain. T cells, B-cell-depleted T cells, or PBMCs provided the cDNA or gDNA that served as material.

In the authors' workflow: Counts of nucleated cells, estimated from reference gene primer amplification, were obtained. This table comes from immunoSEQ multiplex PCR, and its TCRdb copy is limited to in-frame clones, with some not included. V and J calls and clone size are those listed in that table; D and trimming were worked out from the DNA. The repertoire consists of roughly 230,000 clones, with 90% occurring once and the leading ten covering under 2.5%. The Seattle patients joined while their infection was active and were tracked longitudinally afterward. Trimming took 9 bases from V and 2 from J, leaving 17 bases between them. Germline CDR1 MNHEY, CDR2 SMNVEV (reference sequence). This CDR3 has 14 residues.

This TCR derives from a woman in her sixties or seventies with COVID-19, enrolled during active disease. Sequences were obtained from peripheral blood. The V call is TRBV27, the J call TRBJ2-7, with D unclear. The CDR3 loop is CASQKNRDPYEQYF. The CDR3 nucleotides are TGTGCCAGTCAAAAAAACAGAGATCCCTACGAGCAGTACTTC.